This T cell receptor (beta chain) was observed in a study of cytomegalovirus exposure and HLA in healthy donors. Study conclusions and caveats: Three chains linked to CMV were shown in vitro to be specific for CMV antigens. Most TCRs appeared rarely, but some public TCRs recurred in many donors.

As to this clone: The antigen remains unidentified.

TCRdb's copy holds only in-frame clones and misses some; the assay was immunoSEQ multiplex PCR. This sample has about 56,000 clones, with roughly 89% found just once. V was pared by 7 bases and J by 2 bases, with 16 bases of the junction left unmatched. Germline V gene sequence: CDR1 SGHVS, CDR2 FQNEAQ. The CDR3 is made up of 18 amino acids. Sequenced input: PBMCs. The chain employs TRBV7-8 and TRBJ2-2; 7 bases fit TRBD2. This clonotype was sampled from a woman under 30 in good health and CMV-seronegative. The CDR3 nucleotides are TGTGCCAGCACCTCTCACTGGTCTAGCGGAATAAACACCGGGGAGCTGTTTTTT. Protein sequence: CASTSHWSSGINTGELFF.